Each of the 20 T cell receptor beta chains below was sequenced from the same sample in a study of blood T cells in healthy people across ages. Together with a sample-barcoded 5' primer, a J-beta primer mix was included in a second PCR lasting roughly 6 to 12 cycles. TCRdb processed the 5' RACE reads anew with MiXCR; each CDR3 protein has one entry. There are 1,800,000 or so distinct CDR3 sequences in the sample; approximately 39% occur only once, and 20% to 25% lies in the top ten. The material sequenced was blood. These receptor sequences come from a human donor in good health.

As regards this clonotype: The junction differs from germline at one of its ends, possibly a read error. The genes are TRBV12-3 or TRBV12-4 and TRBJ2-3; 9 positions agree with TRBD2. The CDR3 length is 15 residues. This CDR3 is CVSSVLAGIADTQYF. The CDR3 coding sequence is TGTGTCAGCAGTGTTCTAGCGGGAATAGCAGATACACAGTATTTT.

The rearrangement links TRBV20-1 to TRBJ2-3; 11 nucleotides line up with TRBD2. V trimming: 6 bases; J trimming: 2 bases; junction bases outside the gene matches: 4. Germline assignment: CDR1 DFQATT and CDR2 SNEGSKA (reference sequence). There are 14 residues in the CDR3. CDR3 region: CSASTSGDTDTQYF. The CDR3 DNA follows: TGCAGTGCGTCGACTAGCGGGGACACAGATACGCAGTATTTT.

This clonotype appeared a few times. The CDR3 bases are TGCAGTGCTAGTTCATGGGGAGGGGGCTACACCTTC. Protein sequence: CSASSWGGGYTF. J is TRBJ1-2 and V is TRBV20-1, with no clear D. Germline V gene lookup returns CDR1 DFQATT and CDR2 SNEGSKA (reference sequence). Trimming pared 3 bases from V and 8 bases from J, leaving 13 bases between. This CDR3 comprises 12 residues.

CDR3 loop: CAISGLADTGTDTQYF. The CDR3 DNA reads as TGTGCCATCAGTGGACTAGCGGACACGGGCACAGATACGCAGTATTTT. This chain uses TRBV10-3 with TRBJ2-3; 9 nucleotides align to TRBD2. The CDR3 length is 16 residues. Germline assignment: CDR1 ENHRY and CDR2 SYGVKD. The V segment lost 4 bases and the J segment 1 base; nucleotides outside the gene matches: 6.

In this sample, this clonotype turned up a few times. The gene calls are TRBV12-3 or TRBV12-4 and TRBJ2-7; no reliable D call. Trimming stripped 2 bases from V and 6 bases from J, with 8 bases between. CDR3 size: 12 residues. The CDR3 spells CASSLMEGEQYF. As DNA, the CDR3 is TGTGCCAGCAGTTTAATGGAAGGCGAGCAGTACTTC.

This clonotype was observed a handful of times. The CDR3 region has the DNA TGCGCCAGCAGCCAAGGATGGACAGGTTCCTACGAGCAGTACTTC. It codes for CASSQGWTGSYEQYF. The rearrangement uses TRBV4-3 and TRBJ2-7; 7 bases align to TRBD1. The CDR3 covers 15 residues. Germline values: CDR1 LGHNA, CDR2 YSLEER. Germline trimming cut 1 base from V and 1 base from J; bases unmatched to any gene: 4.

CDR3 in amino acids: CASSLKSMITYEQYF. CDR3 sequence (DNA): TGTGCCAGCAGCTTGAAATCTATGATTACCTACGAGCAGTACTTC. The chain employs TRBV11-3 and TRBJ2-7; D is uncertain. The germline V and J ends were trimmed by 3 bases and 2 bases, with 14 bases remaining between them. CDR3 length equals 15 residues. Germline V gives CDR1 SGHNT, CDR2 YENEEA.

This sequence joins TRBV27 and TRBJ2-3; 9 bases agree with TRBD2. Germline V gene sequence: CDR1 MNHEY, CDR2 SMNVEV (reference sequence). The CDR3 totals 17 residues. J lost 5 bases, V lost 2 bases, and 11 bases had no gene match. In nucleotides, the CDR3 is TGTGCCAGCAGTTTAGTCTTTGCGGGGGGGGAAGGAGATACGCAGTATTTT. This sequence encodes CASSLVFAGGEGDTQYF.

On this clonotype itself: Its ends do not fully match the called genes, so a read error is possible. This rearrangement joins TRBV5-1 to TRBJ1-4; D is perhaps TRBD1 (6 bases). This CDR3 region has 14 residues. The germline V gene has CDR1 SGHRS and CDR2 YFSETQ. The CDR3 loop reads CASNLGRGDEKLFF. CDR3 sequence (DNA): TGCGCCAGCAACTTGGGCAGGGGTGATGAAAAACTGTTTTTT.

There are many counts of this clonotype. The V call is TRBV4-2, the J call TRBJ2-1; D may correspond to TRBD1 or TRBD2 (6 bases each). The CDR3 loop spans 16 amino acids. V lost 0 bases to trimming and J lost 1 base, with 10 bases between them. Germline V gene data show CDR1 as LGHNA and CDR2 as YNFKEQ. DNA of the CDR3: TGTGCCAGCAGCCAAGATGGAGGGGGGTCCTACAATGAGCAGTTCTTC. Amino acid sequence: CASSQDGGGSYNEQFF.

The genes are TRBV20-1 and TRBJ2-5; 9 nucleotides agree with TRBD1. The length of the CDR3 is 15 residues. Germline assignment: CDR1 DFQATT and CDR2 SNEGSKA (reference sequence). The trim removed 6 bases at V and 3 bases at J, leaving 11 bases unmatched. CDR3: CSAPPGRTGEETQYF. In nucleotides, the CDR3 is TGCAGTGCGCCACCGGGCCGGACAGGGGAAGAGACCCAGTACTTC.

This clonotype was picked up a small number of times. This rearrangement joins TRBV18 to TRBJ2-1; a weak D match, TRBD1 (6 bases). This CDR3 region has 14 residues. The V end was cut by 3 bases, the J end by 7 bases, with 13 bases between. Germline lookup yields CDR1 KGHSH and CDR2 LQKENI. The CDR3 sequence is CASSPGTRLNEQFF. The CDR3 DNA follows: TGTGCCAGCTCACCCGGGACACGGCTAAATGAGCAGTTCTTC.

The gene calls are TRBV7-2 and TRBJ2-7; TRBD2 is a possible D gene (6 bases). The CDR3 is made up of 14 amino acids. Per germline, CDR1 SGHTA and CDR2 FQGNSA. Trimming pared 3 bases from V and 6 bases from J, leaving 15 bases between. The chain's CDR3 is CASSFVGGSGEQYF. The CDR3 DNA follows: TGTGCCAGCAGCTTTGTGGGGGGAAGCGGCGAGCAGTACTTC.

This chain's CDR3 is CASSLVPLRHEQYF. CDR3 nucleotides: TGTGCCAGCAGCTTAGTTCCCCTACGACACGAGCAGTACTTC. The chain has TRBV7-9 and TRBJ2-7; D gene uncertain. The CDR3 contains 14 residues. Deletions cut 1 base from V and 5 bases from J, with 12 bases between. The germline CDR1 and CDR2 sequences are SEHNR and FQNEAQ (reference sequence).

J is TRBJ1-1 and V is TRBV6-5; 7 nucleotides agree with TRBD1. V was pared by 6 bases and J by 4 bases, with 11 bases of the junction left unmatched. Germline V gene data show CDR1 as MNHEY and CDR2 as SVGAGI. This CDR3 spans 15 amino acids. As DNA, the CDR3 is TGTGCCAGCAGCCCCCAGAGGGGGCTCCTCACTGAAGCTTTCTTT. This codes for CASSPQRGLLTEAFF.

The rearrangement uses TRBV18 and TRBJ2-3; TRBD2 matches 8 bases. CDR1 KGHSH and CDR2 LQKENI come from the germline V gene. Trimming cost V 2 bases and J 2 bases; bases outside gene matches: 9. The CDR3 sequence is 17 residues long. CDR3 residues: CASSPRESGGYTDTQYF. CDR3 in DNA: TGTGCCAGCTCACCAAGGGAAAGCGGGGGCTACACAGATACGCAGTATTTT.

The chain links TRBV4-1 to TRBJ2-1, with D uncertain. The CDR3 totals 15 residues. Germline loops: CDR1 MGHRA, CDR2 YSYEKL. Trimming took off 4 bases at V and 13 bases at J, with 23 bases between the two ends. The CDR3 loop is CASSPRAGVEETQFF. The DNA for the CDR3 is TGCGCCAGCAGCCCCCGGGCTGGGGTCGAGGAGACCCAGTTCTTC.

CDR3 sequence: CASSLSDSGGETQYF. The CDR3, as DNA: TGTGCCAGCAGCCTATCCGATAGCGGGGGAGAGACCCAGTACTTC. The rearrangement uses TRBV3-1 and TRBJ2-5; 9 bases are shared with TRBD2. This CDR3 has 15 amino acids. Germline CDR1 and CDR2: LGHDT and YNNKEL (reference sequence). The V gene end was trimmed by 4 bases and the J gene end by 4 bases; junction bases not matched to a gene: 7.

As regards this clonotype: Germline is not matched at one junction end, which may reflect a read error. The V and J genes are TRBV20-1 and TRBJ1-5, with D tentatively TRBD1 (6 bases). The length of the CDR3 is 15 residues. Germline CDR1 reads DFQATT; CDR2 reads SNEGSKA (reference sequence). CDR3 bases: TGCAGTGCTAGACTACAGGGAGGCACAAATCGGCCCCAGCATTTT. Its protein product is CSARLQGGTNRPQHF.

This clonotype was seen only a few times. The chain has TRBV4-1 and TRBJ2-7; 9 bases are a match to TRBD2. J gave up 7 bases and V 5 bases, and 3 bases lay outside the gene matches. The CDR3 loop spans 12 amino acids. The germline gives CDR1 MGHRA, CDR2 YSYEKL. As DNA, the CDR3 is TGCGCCAGCAGCGGCGGGGGGGTGGAGCAGTACTTC. Encoded protein: CASSGGGVEQYF.